The rows below give T cell receptor beta chains drawn from one sample of a study of T cell changes during pregnancy in multiple sclerosis. The data were produced by immunoSEQ multiplex PCR, yet TCRdb's version contains in-frame clones alone and is incomplete. The sample records 25,000 to 35,000 clones, 85% to 95% being singletons. Sequenced material: CD8+ T cells from peripheral blood mononuclear cells, taken before pregnancy. The receptor set was obtained from a female donor with multiple sclerosis, enrolled in a pregnancy study. Both conserved end residues are part of each CDR3. The D gene is left open where the match is weak. Some rows have no size entry. The others give once, few or many, or a class for an expanded clone.

D	J	length	V	size	DNA	CDR3
NA	TRBJ1-2	13	TRBV6-1	NA	TGTGCCACCAGACAGAGCCCTAACTATGGCTACACCTTC	CATRQSPNYGYTF
NA	TRBJ2-5	14	TRBV30	NA	TGTGCCTGGGGGACTTTGTGGGAACAAGAGACCCAGTACTTC	CAWGTLWEQETQYF
TRBD2	TRBJ2-7	15	TRBV4-3	NA	TGCGCCAGCAGCCAAGCCCTAGCGGGAGCGAACGAGCAGTACTTC	CASSQALAGANEQYF
TRBD2	TRBJ2-7	15	TRBV27	NA	TGTGCCAGCAGTTTACGGACTAGCGGGAGTAGCGAGCAGTACTTC	CASSLRTSGSSEQYF
TRBD1	TRBJ1-1	16	TRBV13	few	TGTGCCAGCAGCTGGCAAAGGACAGGGCGGAACACTGAAGCTTTCTTT	CASSWQRTGRNTEAFF
NA	TRBJ2-5	15	TRBV4-1	NA	TGCGCCAGCAGCGGCTTTGAGGGCGGCGAGGGGACCCAGTACTTC	CASSGFEGGEGTQYF
NA	TRBJ2-1	14	TRBV15	NA	TGTGCCACCAGCAGAGAGGACAGATACAATGAGCAGTTCTTC	CATSREDRYNEQFF
TRBD2	TRBJ2-7	17	TRBV27	NA	TGTGCCAGCAGTTCCCGGTCGACTAGCGGGAGTATCTACGAGCAGTACTTC	CASSSRSTSGSIYEQYF
TRBD2	TRBJ2-1	18	TRBV7-3	NA	TGTGCCAGCAGCTCGACGGGAGCTAGCGGGAGGAACTACAATGAGCAGTTCTTC	CASSSTGASGRNYNEQFF
NA	TRBJ2-3	13	TRBV11-3	NA	TGTGCCAGCAGCAATACAGGAGCAGATACGCAGTATTTT	CASSNTGADTQYF
NA	TRBJ2-2	14	TRBV5-4	NA	TGTGCCAGCAGCCCGGAGCGGGACACCGGGGAGCTGTTTTTT	CASSPERDTGELFF
NA	TRBJ1-2	13	TRBV5-1	NA	TGCGCCAGCAGCGTCGGGGATGACTATGGCTACACCTTC	CASSVGDDYGYTF
TRBD1	TRBJ2-3	17	TRBV7-8	NA	TGTGCCAGCAGCTTAGCAAGTGGGGGCCAGGGGGCAGATACGCAGTATTTT	CASSLASGGQGADTQYF
NA	TRBJ2-1	15	TRBV14	few	TGTGCCAGCAGCCGAGGGGGACTACTAAACAATGAGCAGTTCTTC	CASSRGGLLNNEQFF
TRBD2	TRBJ2-1	17	TRBV19	NA	TGTGCCAGTAGCCCCACTAGCGGGTCGACCTCCTACAATGAGCAGTTCTTC	CASSPTSGSTSYNEQFF
TRBD1	TRBJ2-3	16	TRBV6-1	NA	TGTGCCAGCAGTGAAACCGCAGGGGGCTCAGCAGATACGCAGTATTTT	CASSETAGGSADTQYF
NA	TRBJ2-1	12	TRBV10-3	NA	TGTGCCATCAGTGAGTCTAGCAATGAGCAGTTCTTC	CAISESSNEQFF
TRBD1	TRBJ2-7	15	TRBV5-5	NA	TGTGCCAGCAGCTTAGGGGACAGCCCTTCCTACGAGCAGTACTTC	CASSLGDSPSYEQYF
TRBD1	TRBJ1-1	14	TRBV27	NA	TGTGCCAGCAGAAGGGACAGGGAGAACACTGAAGCTTTCTTT	CASRRDRENTEAFF
TRBD2	TRBJ2-1	16	TRBV6-1	NA	TGTGCCAGCAGTGAGTCGACTAGCGGGACCTACAATGAGCAGTTCTTC	CASSESTSGTYNEQFF
NA	TRBJ2-5	16	TRBV28	NA	TGTGCCAGCAGTTTAGAATGGGGCGTCGGCCCTGGGGCCCAGTACTTC	CASSLEWGVGPGAQYF
TRBD2	TRBJ2-7	15	TRBV27	NA	TGTGCCAGCAGTCTGACTAGCGGGAGGCCCCACGAGCAGTACTTC	CASSLTSGRPHEQYF
NA	TRBJ2-1	14	TRBV7-2	NA	TGTGCCAGCAGCCCTCCGGGGGTCTACAATGAGCAGTTCTTC	CASSPPGVYNEQFF
TRBD1	TRBJ2-7	15	TRBV5-8	NA	TGTGCCAGCAGCTTGGCCGGGACAGGTTACTACGAGCAGTACTTC	CASSLAGTGYYEQYF
NA	TRBJ2-1	14	TRBV15	few	TGTGCCACCAGTCTCAATGGGGAGTACAATGAGCAGTTCTTC	CATSLNGEYNEQFF
TRBD2	TRBJ2-1	14	TRBV6-5	NA	TGTGCCAGCCGAGCGGGACGGGTTACCAATGAGCAGTTCTTC	CASRAGRVTNEQFF
NA	TRBJ2-7	11	TRBV20-1	NA	TGCAGTGCTCCCAGTTCCTACGAGCAGTACTTC	CSAPSSYEQYF
TRBD1	TRBJ1-1	13	TRBV19	once	TGTGCCAGTAGTATCGGGACAGCTACTGAAGCTTTCTTT	CASSIGTATEAFF
NA	TRBJ2-7	13	TRBV10-3	NA	TGTGCCATCAGTGAGTGGACTCTCGACGAGCAGTACTTC	CAISEWTLDEQYF
TRBD1	TRBJ2-5	15	TRBV15	NA	TGTGCCACCAGCGGAACCGGGACAGGGGAAGAGACCCAGTACTTC	CATSGTGTGEETQYF
NA	TRBJ2-6	16	TRBV28	NA	TGTGCCAGCAGTTTAGGACACATCTCTGGGGCCAACGTCCTGACTTTC	CASSLGHISGANVLTF
TRBD2	TRBJ2-1	16	TRBV19	NA	TGTGCCAGTAGTATGAAGGCGGGAGGGCCAAACAATGAGCAGTTCTTC	CASSMKAGGPNNEQFF
NA	TRBJ2-7	11	TRBV19	NA	TGTGCCAGTAGTCACTCCTACGAGCAGTACTTC	CASSHSYEQYF
TRBD2	TRBJ2-1	14	TRBV9	once	TGTGCCTCAGGGAGCGGGAGGGGTCCCAATGAGCAGTTCTTC	CASGSGRGPNEQFF
NA	TRBJ2-7	14	TRBV16	NA	TGTGCCAGCAGCCAATTCCACAGACCCTACGAGCAGTACTTC	CASSQFHRPYEQYF
TRBD1	TRBJ1-1	15	TRBV5-4	once	TGTGCCAGCAGCGACCCGACAGGGAAGGGCACTGAAGCTTTCTTT	CASSDPTGKGTEAFF
TRBD1	TRBJ2-7	18	TRBV15	NA	TGTGCCACCAGCAGAGACAAAGCCACCAAGACAGGGATCGGCGAGCAGTACTTC	CATSRDKATKTGIGEQYF
TRBD2	TRBJ2-2	16	TRBV29-1	NA	TGCAGCGTCTTACTAGCGGGAGTAAAGAACACCGGGGAGCTGTTTTTT	CSVLLAGVKNTGELFF
TRBD2	TRBJ2-1	16	TRBV28	NA	TGTGCCAGCAGGCAAGGACTAGCGGGAGTTTACAATGAGCAGTTCTTC	CASRQGLAGVYNEQFF
TRBD1	TRBJ2-5	20	TRBV5-3	NA	TGTGCCAGAAGCTTCTGTGAGGGGACGGACAGGGTAAGGTACAGGGAGACCCAGTACTTC	CARSFCEGTDRVRYRETQYF
TRBD2	TRBJ2-2	17	TRBV2	once	TGTGCCAGTAGTGTGCTAGCGGGAGGGCCGGTCACCGGGGAGCTGTTTTTT	CASSVLAGGPVTGELFF
TRBD2	TRBJ2-1	16	TRBV7-3	NA	TGTGCCAGCAGTCCTGATGTCGGACTAGCGGCCAATGAGCAGTTCTTC	CASSPDVGLAANEQFF
TRBD2	TRBJ2-2	17	TRBV27	NA	TGTGCCAGCCTATCTTTAGGGGCGGGAGGCCTAACCGGGGAGCTGTTTTTT	CASLSLGAGGLTGELFF
TRBD1	TRBJ2-7	13	TRBV7-9	once	TGTGCCACCAACGAGGGGGCTAACTACGAGCAGTACTTC	CATNEGANYEQYF
NA	TRBJ2-3	15	TRBV14	NA	TGTGCCAGCAGCCAACTAACGCGGAGCACAGATACGCAGTATTTT	CASSQLTRSTDTQYF
NA	TRBJ2-3	13	TRBV7-3	NA	TGTGCCAGCAGCTTATGGGCGGGAGATACGCAGTATTTT	CASSLWAGDTQYF
NA	TRBJ1-1	12	TRBV6-5	NA	TGTGCCAGCAGTCGACGGGGCACTGAAGCTTTCTTT	CASSRRGTEAFF
TRBD2	TRBJ2-1	15	TRBV4-3	NA	TGCGCCAGCAGCCTAAGACTAGCGGGGGGGAATGAGCAGTTCTTC	CASSLRLAGGNEQFF
NA	TRBJ2-5	15	TRBV4-3	NA	TGCGCCAGCAGCCAATTGGGGCCTATCCCAGAGACCCAGTACTTC	CASSQLGPIPETQYF
NA	TRBJ2-3	14	TRBV7-2	NA	TGTGCCAGCAGCTTAGTTGTGGGCCCTGATACGCAGTATTTT	CASSLVVGPDTQYF
NA	TRBJ2-7	14	TRBV28	NA	TGTGCCAGCAGTTTAGGACAGCTCTCCTACGAGCAGTACTTC	CASSLGQLSYEQYF
TRBD2	TRBJ2-1	15	TRBV6-4	NA	TGTGCCAGCAGTGCAACTAGCGGGAGGGCGGATGAGCAGTTCTTC	CASSATSGRADEQFF
TRBD2	TRBJ2-1	16	TRBV7-9	NA	TGTGCCAGCAGCCCACGGACTAGCGGGAAGTTTAATGAGCAGTTCTTC	CASSPRTSGKFNEQFF
TRBD2	TRBJ2-7	15	TRBV9	NA	TGTGCCAGCAGCGTAGACCAGCGGGAGGTCGACGAGCAGTACTTC	CASSVDQREVDEQYF
NA	TRBJ2-7	10	TRBV2	once	TGTGCCAGCATCGGGGACGAGCAGTACTTC	CASIGDEQYF
TRBD2	TRBJ2-5	15	TRBV7-9	NA	TGTGCCAGCAGCCAGGTAGCGGGAGACCGGGAGACCCAGTACTTC	CASSQVAGDRETQYF
TRBD2	TRBJ2-3	16	TRBV9	NA	TGTGCCAGCAGCGATCGGACTAGCGAGGCGACAGATACGCAGTATTTT	CASSDRTSEATDTQYF
TRBD1	TRBJ1-4	17	TRBV5-8	NA	TGTGCCAGCAGCTCCCTTGAGACAGGGCTTAATAATGAAAAACTGTTTTTT	CASSSLETGLNNEKLFF
TRBD2	TRBJ2-7	14	TRBV28	NA	TGTGCCAGCAGTGCCCGGGAGGCCCTCTACGAGCAGTACTTC	CASSAREALYEQYF